Listed here are 24 T cell receptor beta chains from one sample, sequenced in a study of blood T cells in healthy people across ages. Next came a second PCR, run for about 7 to 12 cycles, which used a sample-barcoded 5' primer along with a J-beta primer mix. One entry per CDR3 protein results from TCRdb running MiXCR on the 5' RACE reads. The sample includes about 1,500,000 distinct CDR3 sequences, 28% seen only once; the top ten take roughly 8%. Sequencing was performed on blood. The receptors were sampled from a woman aged 30 to 39 in good health.

This clonotype was observed many times. This rearrangement joins TRBV15 to TRBJ2-1, with D unresolved. Germline CDR1 reads LNHNV; CDR2 reads YYDKDF (reference sequence). The V end lost 0 bases, the J end lost 4 bases, and 13 bases lay between the germline ends. The CDR3 sequence is 16 residues long. The CDR3 loop is CATSRDRSSAYNEQFF. The DNA of the CDR3 is TGTGCCACCAGCAGAGATCGTTCTAGTGCTTACAATGAGCAGTTCTTC.

This clonotype was counted only a few times. This chain joins TRBV7-9 and TRBJ1-2; D possibly corresponds to TRBD1 (5 bases). Germline lookup yields CDR1 SEHNR and CDR2 FQNEAQ (reference sequence). The V gene lost 2 bases and the J gene lost 10 bases, with 17 bases spanning the gap. The CDR3 runs to 14 residues. CDR3 region: CASSLRNQAGLYTF. The DNA of the CDR3 is TGTGCCAGCAGCTTACGTAATCAGGCAGGGCTCTACACCTTC.

A few counts support this clonotype. The CDR3 sequence is CASSVPGTTGANVLTF. The CDR3 coding sequence is TGTGCCAGTAGTGTTCCCGGGACTACTGGGGCCAACGTCCTGACTTTC. The gene calls are TRBV19 and TRBJ2-6; 7 bases map to TRBD2. The CDR3 consists of 16 residues. V lost 5 bases, J lost 2 bases, and 6 bases stayed unmatched. CDR1 and CDR2 from the germline V gene are LNHDA and SQIVND (reference sequence).

The chain joins TRBV7-2 to TRBJ2-1; the D gene is possibly TRBD2 (7 bases). Germline V gene data show CDR1 as SGHTA and CDR2 as FQGNSA. The CDR3 runs 16 residues. V was trimmed by 5 bases and J by 7 bases, leaving 21 bases between them. The chain's CDR3 is CASSPGGGGRGNEQFF. Written as DNA, the CDR3 is TGTGCCAGCAGCCCCGGTGGGGGAGGGAGGGGGAATGAGCAGTTCTTC.

This clonotype was recorded a few times. The junction and the germline gene differ at one end; a read error may be behind it. The gene calls are TRBV20-1 and TRBJ2-3, with D hard to call. CDR1 DFQATT and CDR2 SNEGSKA come from the germline V gene (reference sequence). There are 16 residues in the CDR3. In nucleotides, the CDR3 is TGCAGCGCTAGAAGGTCCCCTAGGCTTAGCACAGATACGCAGTATTTT. Translating gives CSARRSPRLSTDTQYF.

The gene calls are TRBV2 and TRBJ2-1; D could derive from TRBD1 or TRBD2 (5 bases each). This CDR3 region has 17 residues. The V and J ends lost 4 bases and 4 bases respectively, with 20 bases between them. Germline CDR1 SNHLY, CDR2 FYNNEI. CDR3 sequence: CASSALSGTSDYNEQFF. Written as DNA, the CDR3 is TGTGCCAGCAGTGCCCTTTCCGGGACGTCCGATTACAATGAGCAGTTCTTC.

The gene calls are TRBV6-6 and TRBJ2-3; 7 bases fit TRBD1. V gave up 5 bases and J gave up 2 bases; unmatched junction bases: 16. The CDR3 sequence is 18 residues long. Germline CDR1 reads MNHNY; CDR2 reads SVGAGI (reference sequence). In DNA, the CDR3 is TGTGCCAGCAGTCGGGACAGCCTAGCACTTACTTACACAGATACGCAGTATTTT. It specifies CASSRDSLALTYTDTQYF.

Remarks on this clonotype: It may be a read error: a sequence one base away is much more abundant. V usage is TRBV5-1 and J usage is TRBJ1-2, with no clear D. The CDR3 spans 14 residues. Trimming took 3 bases from V and 4 from J, leaving 13 bases between them. The germline V gene has CDR1 SGHRS and CDR2 YFSETQ. This CDR3 is CASSWVGEGYGYTF. CDR3 nucleotides: TGCGCCAGCAGCTGGGTTGGGGAAGGCTATGGCTACACCTTC. Variable domain in full (rest from reference TRBV5-1 and TRBJ1-2): KAGVTQTPRYLIKTRGQQVTLSCSPISGHRSVSWYQQTPGQGLQFLFEYFSETQRNKGNFPGRFSGRQFSNSRSEMNVSTLELGDSALYLCASSWVGEGYGYTFGSGTRLTVV.

This clonotype was seen repeatedly, ten times or more. This chain connects TRBV20-1 to TRBJ2-5; no firm D call. V dropped 1 base and J dropped 4 bases, with 13 bases sitting between them. The length of the CDR3 is 14 residues. The germline V gene has CDR1 DFQATT and CDR2 SNEGSKA (reference sequence). CDR3 nucleotides: TGCAGTGCTAGAGTCTCAACTTACCGAGAGACCCAGTACTTC. Its protein product is CSARVSTYRETQYF.

The chain combines TRBV5-6 with TRBJ1-2; TRBD1 aligns across 7 bases. V was clipped by 4 bases and J by 8 bases; unmatched bases: 8. Germline V gene lookup returns CDR1 SGHDT and CDR2 YYEEEE. The CDR3 is made up of 13 amino acids. The CDR3 loop reads CASSPQGGKGYTF. The CDR3 nucleotides are TGTGCCAGCAGCCCGCAAGGGGGCAAGGGCTACACCTTC.

The gene calls are TRBV20-1 and TRBJ2-7; 12 nucleotides line up with TRBD2. Germline assignment: CDR1 DFQATT and CDR2 SNEGSKA (reference sequence). V gave up 6 bases and J gave up 5 bases; unmatched junction bases: 5. This CDR3 is 13 amino acids long. CDR3 in DNA: TGCAGTGCCCCGACTAGCGGGAGTCACGAGCAGTACTTC. This sequence encodes CSAPTSGSHEQYF.

In DNA, the CDR3 is TGTGCCAGCAGCCCCGGGGCGGGGCTAACCTACAATGAGCAGTTCTTC. It specifies CASSPGAGLTYNEQFF. The J gene is TRBJ2-1, the V gene TRBV12-3 or TRBV12-4; D is possibly TRBD2 (6 bases). The CDR3 totals 16 residues. Trimming stripped 6 bases from V and 2 bases from J, with 17 bases between.

For this clonotype: A junction boundary mismatches the germline segment, possibly from a read error. The CDR3 sequence: CVSSLAGYEEKLFF. The CDR3 nucleotides read TGTGTCAGCAGTTTAGCAGGTTATGAGGAAAAACTGTTTTTT. The genes are TRBV12-3 or TRBV12-4 and TRBJ1-4, with D hard to call. CDR3 length: 14 residues.

CDR3 sequence (DNA): TGTGCCAGCAGCGAGAGGACCGGAGAGGGGGGTACAGATACGCAGTATTTT. Protein: CASSERTGEGGTDTQYF. This rearrangement joins TRBV9 to TRBJ2-3; D is tentatively TRBD1 or TRBD2 (6 bases each). Per germline, CDR1 SGDLS and CDR2 YYNGEE. The V end lost 3 bases, the J end lost 3 bases, and 20 bases lay between the germline ends. The CDR3 contains 17 residues.

In this sample, this clonotype turned up a few times. Just one base apart from a much larger clone, this may be a read error. The V call is TRBV10-3, the J call TRBJ2-5; possibly TRBD2 for D (6 bases). CDR1 is ENHRY, CDR2 SYGVKD, per germline. The CDR3 loop spans 13 amino acids. The CDR3 DNA follows: TGTGCCATCGGTGAGGCAGGGAGGGAGACCCAGTACTTC. Translation gives CAIGEAGRETQYF.

The chain employs TRBV12-3 or TRBV12-4 and TRBJ2-3; a weak D match, TRBD2 (6 bases). CDR3 length: 17 residues. V lost 4 bases and J 2 bases, leaving 19 bases between the germline ends. The CDR3 coding sequence is TGTGCCAGCAGTTCACCCGGGACTTCGGCATCCACAGATACGCAGTATTTT. It is translated as CASSSPGTSASTDTQYF.

This clonotype was recorded at least ten times. The chain couples TRBV5-6 to TRBJ2-5; D remains unclear. This CDR3 has 13 amino acids. V shed 4 bases and J shed 4 bases, with 11 bases lying between them. The germline V gene has CDR1 SGHDT and CDR2 YYEEEE. The CDR3 nucleotides read TGTGCCAGCAGCCCCGGTCGGCCAGAGACCCAGTACTTC. Amino acid sequence: CASSPGRPETQYF.

The chain employs TRBV5-5 and TRBJ2-1; D may match TRBD1 or TRBD2 (5 bases each). The CDR3 is made up of 15 amino acids. Trimming stripped 4 bases from V and 0 bases from J, with 11 bases between. The germline V gene has CDR1 SGHKS and CDR2 YYEKEE (reference sequence). The CDR3 DNA follows: TGTGCCAGCAGCCGGGACGGAGACTCCTACAATGAGCAGTTCTTC. This codes for CASSRDGDSYNEQFF.

The gene calls are TRBV12-3 or TRBV12-4 and TRBJ1-5; the D gene is possibly TRBD1 (6 bases). CDR3 length equals 14 residues. V was clipped by 6 bases and J by 7 bases, with 16 bases between them. In DNA, the CDR3 is TGTGCCAGCAGCCCGGACGGGGGCCCCCAGCCCCAGCATTTT. As protein: CASSPDGGPQPQHF.

This clonotype was counted at least ten times. This CDR3 is CASSSPDGAFF. In DNA form, the CDR3 reads TGTGCCAGCAGTAGCCCAGACGGAGCTTTCTTT. This rearrangement joins TRBV6-6 to TRBJ1-1; no firm D call. This CDR3 region has 11 residues. Germline CDR1 and CDR2: MNHNY and SVGAGI (reference sequence). Trimming stripped 5 bases from V and 10 bases from J, with 11 bases between.

This clonotype was observed a handful of times. V usage is TRBV6-1 and J usage is TRBJ1-4; D perhaps matches TRBD1 (5 bases). Between the trimmed V and J ends, which lost 6 bases and 2 bases, there was a span of 10 bases. CDR1 is MNHNS, CDR2 SASEGT, per germline. The CDR3 has 14 residues. The CDR3 coding sequence is TGTGCCAGCAGAATGGGGGGGACTAATGAAAAACTGTTTTTT. This gives the protein CASRMGGTNEKLFF.

This clonotype occurred a few times. The rearrangement links TRBV7-2 to TRBJ2-7; D not resolved. Trimming took 4 bases from V and 6 from J, leaving 13 bases between them. The CDR3 runs to 13 residues. Germline CDR1 and CDR2: SGHTA and FQGNSA. CDR3 sequence reads: CASSSGLWSEQYF. The CDR3 region has the DNA TGTGCCAGCAGCTCCGGATTGTGGTCCGAGCAGTACTTC. Using reference TRBV7-2 and TRBJ2-7 for the parts outside the CDR3, the full variable domain is GAGVSQSPSNKVTEKGKDVELRCDPISGHTALYWYRQSLGQGLEFLIYFQGNSAPDKSGLPSDRFSAERTGGSVSTLTIQRTQQEDSAVYLCASSSGLWSEQYFGPGTRLTVT.

The chain is built from TRBV7-2 and TRBJ2-3; D gene uncertain. This CDR3 has 13 amino acids. Trimming pared 6 bases from V and 0 bases from J, leaving 7 bases between. From germline, CDR1 is SGHTA and CDR2 FQGNSA. CDR3 protein: CASRSHSTDTQYF. The CDR3 DNA follows: TGTGCCAGCAGATCCCATAGCACAGATACGCAGTATTTT.

CDR3 in amino acids: CASSLEAGRGKLFF. The CDR3 DNA reads as TGCGCCAGCAGCTTGGAGGCAGGCCGAGGAAAACTGTTTTTT. This rearrangement joins TRBV5-1 to TRBJ1-4, with D unresolved. CDR3 length: 14 amino acids. The ends were cut back, 0 bases at V and 10 bases at J, with 13 bases in the middle. Per germline, CDR1 SGHRS and CDR2 YFSETQ.